This T cell receptor (beta chain) emerged from a study of a mutant IDH1 vaccine in newly diagnosed glioma. At the level of the study: Once 4-6 weeks had passed after radiotherapy alone, vaccination started, or it started with temozolomide cycles.

In this sample, this clone turned up once. Its antigen is not identified. From germline, CDR1 is MGHRA and CDR2 YSYEKL. This CDR3 is built from 14 residues. V was pared by 4 bases and J by 7 bases, with 8 bases of the junction left unmatched. Clones were read by immunoSEQ multiplex PCR, and TCRdb kept only the in-frame ones, dropping some. Of about 40,000 clones listed, approximately 90% are singletons. The study, taken as a whole, reports: Apparently unrelated to pseudoprogression were changes in the top peripheral T cell clonotypes.

Time point denoted: week 5, during vaccination. The vaccine gave 300 ug of a 20-mer mutant IDH1 peptide subcutaneously per dose. The starting material was PBMCs, obtained from a glioma patient whose treatment included an IDH1 peptide vaccine. V gene TRBV4-1 combines with J gene TRBJ2-7, with 9 nucleotides matching TRBD1. The TCR originated in a man aged 50 to 59 with glioma. The CDR3 loop is CASSRVGTGPEQYF. As DNA, the CDR3 is TGCGCCAGCAGCCGGGTAGGGACAGGGCCTGAGCAGTACTTC.